The 5 T cell receptor beta chains presented below share a single source sample, sequenced in a study of blood T cell repertoires in COVID-19. Data came from immunoSEQ multiplex PCR; TCRdb stores just in-frame clones and leaves some out. The sample includes about 290,000 clones, around four fifths of them seen just once. The sample consisted of peripheral blood. The receptors were gathered from a woman aged 50 to 65 with active or convalescent COVID-19.

V gene TRBV19 combines with J gene TRBJ2-5; D uncertain. There are 13 residues in the CDR3. V lost 5 bases and J lost 0, with 7 bases in between. Germline CDR1 reads LNHDA; CDR2 reads SQIVND (reference sequence). The CDR3 here is CASSLSDQETQYF. For the CDR3, the DNA is TGTGCCAGTAGTTTGTCGGACCAAGAGACCCAGTACTTC.

The chain uses TRBV5-1 and TRBJ2-1, with 11 positions matching TRBD2. Trimming removed 4 bases from V and 5 bases from J; junction bases left unmatched: 5. CDR1 and CDR2 from the germline V gene are SGHRS and YFSETQ. The CDR3 sequence is 15 residues long. For the CDR3, the DNA is TGCGCCAGCAGCCTTAGCGGGAGGGGGAACAATGAGCAGTTCTTC. Amino acids: CASSLSGRGNNEQFF. Supplemented by reference TRBV5-1 and TRBJ2-1, the full variable domain reads KAGVTQTPRYLIKTRGQQVTLSCSPISGHRSVSWYQQTPGQGLQFLFEYFSETQRNKGNFPGRFSGRQFSNSRSEMNVSTLELGDSALYLCASSLSGRGNNEQFFGPGTRLTVL.

This rearrangement joins TRBV11-3 to TRBJ2-1, with D maybe TRBD1 (6 bases). This CDR3 is 18 amino acids long. The germline V and J ends were trimmed by 1 base and 2 bases, with 18 bases remaining between them. Germline V lookup: CDR1 SGHNT, CDR2 YENEEA. The CDR3 DNA reads TGTGCCAGCAGCTTAGGCAATACAGGGACCCCTCCCTACAATGAGCAGTTCTTC. Protein: CASSLGNTGTPPYNEQFF.

This clone occurred many times. The genes are TRBV7-9 and TRBJ2-7; D is unclear. Trimming cost V 5 bases and J 0 bases, with 17 bases left between them. The CDR3 runs to 16 residues. Per the germline V gene, CDR1 is SEHNR and CDR2 is FQNEAQ (reference sequence). The CDR3 DNA follows: TGTGCCAGCAGCCCCCAAGCACCCATAAGCTCCTACGAGCAGTACTTC. Amino acid sequence: CASSPQAPISSYEQYF.

The rearrangement uses TRBV6-4 and TRBJ2-1, with a tentative D call TRBD2 (6 bases). Germline values: CDR1 MRHNA, CDR2 SNTAGT. V gave up 5 bases and J gave up 9 bases, with 14 bases separating them. The CDR3 extends over 13 amino acids. The CDR3 sequence is CASSRDSRGEQFF. For the CDR3, the DNA is TGTGCCAGCAGTCGGGACTCCCGCGGTGAGCAGTTCTTC.